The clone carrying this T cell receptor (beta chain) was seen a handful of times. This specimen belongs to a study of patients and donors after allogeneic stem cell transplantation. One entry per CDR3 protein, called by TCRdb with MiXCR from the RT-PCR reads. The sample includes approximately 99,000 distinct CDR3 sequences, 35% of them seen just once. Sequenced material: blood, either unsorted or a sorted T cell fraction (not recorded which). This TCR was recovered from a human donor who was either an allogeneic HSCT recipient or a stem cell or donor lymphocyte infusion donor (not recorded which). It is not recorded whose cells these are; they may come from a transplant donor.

The CDR3 DNA reads TGTGCCAGCAGCCACCGCCTCAGGGGGCGCGACTATGGCTACACCTTC. It translates to CASSHRLRGRDYGYTF. V gene TRBV7-9 combines with J gene TRBJ1-2; 8 bases align to TRBD1. J was trimmed by 3 bases and V by 5 bases; bases with no gene match: 11. Looked up from germline, CDR1 is SEHNR and CDR2 is FQNEAQ (reference sequence). The CDR3 sequence is 16 residues long.